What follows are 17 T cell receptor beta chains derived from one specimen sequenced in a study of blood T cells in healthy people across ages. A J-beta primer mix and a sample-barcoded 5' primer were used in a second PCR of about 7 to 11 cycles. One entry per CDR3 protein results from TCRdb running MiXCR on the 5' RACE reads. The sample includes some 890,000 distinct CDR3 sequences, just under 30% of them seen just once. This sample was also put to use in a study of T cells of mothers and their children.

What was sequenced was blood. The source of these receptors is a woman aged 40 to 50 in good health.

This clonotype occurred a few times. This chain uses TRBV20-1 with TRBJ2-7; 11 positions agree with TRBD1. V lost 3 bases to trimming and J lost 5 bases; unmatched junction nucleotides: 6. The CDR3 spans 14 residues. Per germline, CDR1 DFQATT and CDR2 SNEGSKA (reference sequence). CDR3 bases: TGCAGTGCTAGCAGGACAGGGGGCTCGAACGAGCAGTACTTC. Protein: CSASRTGGSNEQYF.

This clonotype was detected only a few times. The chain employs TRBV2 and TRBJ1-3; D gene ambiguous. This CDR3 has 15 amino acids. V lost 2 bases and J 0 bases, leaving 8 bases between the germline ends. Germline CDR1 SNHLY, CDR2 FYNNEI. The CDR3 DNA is TGTGCCAGCAGTGAACTGGGGAGCTCTGGAAACACCATATATTTT. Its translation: CASSELGSSGNTIYF.

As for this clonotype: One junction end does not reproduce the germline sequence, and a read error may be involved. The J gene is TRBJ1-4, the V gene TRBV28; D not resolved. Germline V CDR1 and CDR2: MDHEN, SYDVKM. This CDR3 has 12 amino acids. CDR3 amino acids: CAGSTTNEKLFF. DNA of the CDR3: TGTGCCGGCAGCACAACTAATGAAAAACTGTTTTTT.

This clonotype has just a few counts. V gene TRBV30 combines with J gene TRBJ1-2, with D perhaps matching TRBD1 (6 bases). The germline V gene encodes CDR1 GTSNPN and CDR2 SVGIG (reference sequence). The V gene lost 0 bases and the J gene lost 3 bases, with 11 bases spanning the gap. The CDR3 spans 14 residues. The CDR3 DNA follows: TGTGCCTGGAGTGTAGGGGGTGGGGACTATGGCTACACCTTC. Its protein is CAWSVGGGDYGYTF.

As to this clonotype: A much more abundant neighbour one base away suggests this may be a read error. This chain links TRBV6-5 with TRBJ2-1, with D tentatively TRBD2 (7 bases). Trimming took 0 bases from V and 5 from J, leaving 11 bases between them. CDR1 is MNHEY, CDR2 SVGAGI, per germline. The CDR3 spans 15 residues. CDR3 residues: CASSYSGGPHNEQFF. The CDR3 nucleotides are TGTGCCAGCAGTTACTCGGGGGGGCCCCACAATGAGCAGTTCTTC.

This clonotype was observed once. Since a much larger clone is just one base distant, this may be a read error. The CDR3 DNA follows: TGTGCCAGCAGTGAATTTCAGGGAATGAAGACCCAGTTCTTC. Its translation: CASSEFQGMKTQFF. The chain joins TRBV6-4 to TRBJ2-5; D perhaps matches TRBD1 (5 bases). The J call is uncertain, as TRBJ2-1 better fits the DNA end. CDR1 and CDR2 (germline): MRHNA, SNTAGT. The CDR3 length is 14 residues.

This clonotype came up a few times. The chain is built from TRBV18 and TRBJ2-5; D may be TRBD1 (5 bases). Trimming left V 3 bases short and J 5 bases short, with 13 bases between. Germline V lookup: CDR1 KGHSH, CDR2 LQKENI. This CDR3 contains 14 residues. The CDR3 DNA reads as TGTGCCAGCTCACCTGCGCTGGGGCAGGAGACCCAGTACTTC. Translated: CASSPALGQETQYF.

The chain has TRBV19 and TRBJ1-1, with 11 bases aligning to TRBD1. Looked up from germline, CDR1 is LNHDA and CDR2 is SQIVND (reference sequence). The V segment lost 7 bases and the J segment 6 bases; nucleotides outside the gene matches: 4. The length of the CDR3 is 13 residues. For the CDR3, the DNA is TGTGCCAGTACCGGGACAGGGGGACCTGAAGCTTTCTTT. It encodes CASTGTGGPEAFF. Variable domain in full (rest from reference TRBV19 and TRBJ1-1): DGGITQSPKYLFRKEGQNVTLSCEQNLNHDAMYWYRQDPGQGLRLIYYSQIVNDFQKGDIAEGYSVSREKKESFPLTVTSAQKNPTAFYLCASTGTGGPEAFFGQGTRLTVV.

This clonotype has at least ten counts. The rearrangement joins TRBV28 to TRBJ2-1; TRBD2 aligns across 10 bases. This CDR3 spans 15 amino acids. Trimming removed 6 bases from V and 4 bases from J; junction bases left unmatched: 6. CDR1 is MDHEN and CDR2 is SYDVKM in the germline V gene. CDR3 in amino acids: CASSLSGGVYNEQFF. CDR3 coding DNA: TGTGCCAGCAGCTTAAGCGGGGGGGTATACAATGAGCAGTTCTTC.

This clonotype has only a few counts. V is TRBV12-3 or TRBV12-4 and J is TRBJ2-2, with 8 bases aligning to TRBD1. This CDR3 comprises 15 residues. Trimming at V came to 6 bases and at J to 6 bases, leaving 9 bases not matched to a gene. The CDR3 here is CASRRQGSVAGELFF. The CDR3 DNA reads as TGTGCCAGCAGGCGACAGGGGAGCGTCGCCGGGGAGCTGTTTTTT.

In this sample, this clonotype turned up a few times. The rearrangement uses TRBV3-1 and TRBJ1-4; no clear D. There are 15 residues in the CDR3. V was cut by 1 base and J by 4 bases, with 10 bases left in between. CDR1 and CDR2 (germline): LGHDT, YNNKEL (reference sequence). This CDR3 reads CASSQGGAFNEKLFF. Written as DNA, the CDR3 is TGTGCCAGCAGCCAAGGCGGAGCCTTTAATGAAAAACTGTTTTTT.

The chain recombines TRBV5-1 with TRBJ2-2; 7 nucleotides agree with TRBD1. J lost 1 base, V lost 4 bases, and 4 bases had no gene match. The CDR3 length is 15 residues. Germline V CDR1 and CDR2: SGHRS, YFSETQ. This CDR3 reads CASSVRTGNTGELFF. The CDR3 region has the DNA TGCGCCAGCAGCGTTCGGACAGGGAACACCGGGGAGCTGTTTTTT.

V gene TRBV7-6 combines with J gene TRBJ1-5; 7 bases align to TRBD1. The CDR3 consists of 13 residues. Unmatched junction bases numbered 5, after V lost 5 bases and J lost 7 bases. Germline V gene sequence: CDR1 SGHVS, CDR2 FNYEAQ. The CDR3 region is CASSKQGWQPQHF. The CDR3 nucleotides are TGTGCCAGCAGCAAACAGGGGTGGCAGCCCCAGCATTTT.

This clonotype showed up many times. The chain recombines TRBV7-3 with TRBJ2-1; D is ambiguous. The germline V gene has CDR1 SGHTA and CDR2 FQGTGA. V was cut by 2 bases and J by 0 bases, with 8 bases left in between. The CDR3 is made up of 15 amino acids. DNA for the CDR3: TGTGCCAGCAGCTTAGGAATCAGCTCCTACAATGAGCAGTTCTTC. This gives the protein CASSLGISSYNEQFF.

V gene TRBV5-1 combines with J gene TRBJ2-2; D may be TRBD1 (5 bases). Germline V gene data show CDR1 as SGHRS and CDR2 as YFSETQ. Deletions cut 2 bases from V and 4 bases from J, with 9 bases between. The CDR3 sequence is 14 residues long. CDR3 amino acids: CASSLQTATGELFF. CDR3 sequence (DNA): TGCGCCAGCAGCTTACAGACAGCCACCGGGGAGCTGTTTTTT.

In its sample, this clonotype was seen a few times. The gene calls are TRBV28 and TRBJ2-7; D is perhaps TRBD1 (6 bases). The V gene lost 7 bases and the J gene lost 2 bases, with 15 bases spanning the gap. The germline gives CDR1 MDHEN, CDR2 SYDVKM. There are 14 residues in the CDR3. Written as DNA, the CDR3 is TGTGCCAGCATCAGCAGGGGAGAAACCTACGAGCAGTACTTC. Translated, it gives CASISRGETYEQYF.

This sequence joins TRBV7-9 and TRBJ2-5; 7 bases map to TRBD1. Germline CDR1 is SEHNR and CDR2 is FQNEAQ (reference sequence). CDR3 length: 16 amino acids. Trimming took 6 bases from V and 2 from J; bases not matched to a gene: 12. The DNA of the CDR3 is TGTGCCAGCAGACCGCCGGGACAGACGTATCAAGAGACCCAGTACTTC. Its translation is CASRPPGQTYQETQYF.